These T cell receptor beta chains were read from a single sample in a study of T cells in Graves' hyperthyroidism and ophthalmopathy. MiXCR, run by TCRdb on the multiplex PCR reads, gives a single entry per CDR3 protein. This sample has around 340,000 distinct CDR3 sequences; roughly 21% occur once, and the top ten carry 50%. The sample consisted of blood. These receptors originate from a woman in her forties or fifties with Graves' hyperthyroidism. Both conserved end residues are part of each CDR3. The D gene is left open where the match is weak. Only some rows state a clone size, as once, few, many or a class for expanded clones.

d_gene,abundance,v_gene,j_gene,CDR3aa,CDR3nt
TRBD2,NA,TRBV24-1,TRBJ2-1,CATGGLAGSNEQFF,TGTGCCACCGGTGGACTAGCGGGGAGCAATGAGCAGTTCTTC
TRBD2,many,TRBV6-1,TRBJ2-7,CASSGLAGGPGSYEQYF,TGTGCCAGCAGTGGACTAGCGGGAGGGCCGGGATCCTACGAGCAGTACTTC
NA,few,TRBV6-6,TRBJ1-2,CASSYDVFGGSNYGYTF,TGTGCCAGCAGTTACGACGTCTTTGGGGGATCTAACTATGGCTACACCTTC
TRBD1,NA,TRBV6-5,TRBJ1-1,CASSLLGQGYTEAFF,TGTGCCAGCAGTTTATTGGGACAGGGGTACACTGAAGCTTTCTTT
NA,few,TRBV6-1,TRBJ2-5,CASSEWDLKETQYF,TGTGCCAGCAGTGAATGGGACTTAAAAGAGACCCAGTACTTC
NA,many,TRBV9,TRBJ2-5,CASTQGPEETQYF,TGTGCCAGCACGCAGGGTCCGGAGGAGACCCAGTACTTC
NA,NA,TRBV7-8,TRBJ2-1,CASSLVRGSYNEQFF,TGTGCCAGCAGCTTAGTTAGGGGTTCCTACAATGAGCAGTTCTTC
TRBD1,few,TRBV5-6,TRBJ2-1,CASSSGTGPYNEQFF,TGTGCCAGCAGTTCCGGGACAGGGCCGTACAATGAGCAGTTCTTC
TRBD1,many,TRBV5-1,TRBJ2-1,CASRFFLRRQGLGNEQFF,TGCGCCAGCAGGTTCTTTCTTCGGCGACAGGGCCTGGGCAATGAGCAGTTCTTC
TRBD2,many,TRBV6-1,TRBJ2-3,CASSYLGRGGLDTQYF,TGTGCCAGCAGTTACCTTGGGCGGGGGGGTTTAGATACGCAGTATTTT
NA,NA,TRBV20-1,TRBJ2-4,CSARDGKRAKNIQYF,TGCAGTGCTAGAGACGGGAAAAGGGCCAAAAACATTCAGTACTTC
TRBD2,many,TRBV10-3,TRBJ2-3,CAIRPGLAGGEDTQYF,TGTGCCATCAGACCGGGACTAGCGGGAGGGGAAGATACGCAGTATTTT
NA,many,TRBV10-2,TRBJ2-4,CASSEAGLSMTNIQYF,TGCGCCAGCAGTGAGGCAGGGCTATCGATGACAAACATTCAGTACTTC
TRBD1,NA,TRBV18,TRBJ2-1,CASSPLSTGTYNEQFF,TGTGCCAGCTCACCCCTGTCGACAGGGACCTACAATGAGCAGTTCTTC
TRBD2,NA,TRBV5-1,TRBJ2-7,CASSYSAGANEQYF,TGCGCCAGCAGTTACTCAGCGGGAGCGAACGAGCAGTACTTC
NA,many,TRBV7-8,TRBJ1-5,CASSFRGSAGGNQPQHF,TGTGCCAGCAGCTTTAGAGGATCGGCAGGGGGCAATCAGCCCCAGCATTTT
NA,once,TRBV20-1,TRBJ2-7,CSASRGQNSYEQYF,TGCAGTGCTTCCCGAGGACAGAACTCCTACGAGCAGTACTTC
NA,few,TRBV5-1,TRBJ1-1,CASSLAGREGEAFF,TGCGCCAGCAGCTTGGCCGGCAGGGAAGGAGAAGCTTTCTTT
NA,few,TRBV7-8,TRBJ1-5,CASSLRGTGPSPQHF,TGTGCCAGCAGCTTACGGGGGACGGGACCATCGCCCCAGCATTTT
NA,few,TRBV15,TRBJ1-5,CATSRGSGSTGQPQHF,TGTGCCACCAGCAGGGGTTCCGGTAGCACGGGTCAGCCCCAGCATTTT
NA,NA,TRBV4-1,TRBJ2-5,CASSQVVTETQYF,TGCGCCAGCAGCCAAGTAGTTACGGAGACCCAGTACTTC
TRBD2,many,TRBV11-3,TRBJ2-7,CASSRAAGVGYEQYF,TGTGCCAGCAGCCGAGCGGCGGGGGTCGGCTACGAGCAGTACTTC
TRBD2,many,TRBV7-9,TRBJ2-2,CASRFGLAGDGELFF,TGTGCCAGCAGATTCGGACTAGCGGGAGACGGGGAGCTGTTTTTT
NA,NA,TRBV7-2,TRBJ1-5,CASSSSYNQPQHF,TGTGCCAGCAGCTCGTCATACAATCAGCCCCAGCATTTT
TRBD2,many,TRBV6-1,TRBJ2-7,CASSPASGASGEQYF,TGTGCCAGCAGCCCCGCTAGCGGTGCCTCAGGGGAGCAGTACTTC
TRBD1,many,TRBV6-2/TRBV6-3,TRBJ1-2,CASRTTGSLYGYTF,TGTGCCAGCAGGACGACAGGGTCCCTTTATGGCTACACCTTC
NA,many,TRBV20-1,TRBJ2-1,CSARERTPYNEQFF,TGCAGTGCTAGAGAGCGGACACCCTACAATGAGCAGTTCTTC
NA,few,TRBV4-1,TRBJ2-4,CASSQEQGNIQYF,TGCGCCAGCAGCCAGGAACAGGGAAACATTCAGTACTTC
NA,many,TRBV2,TRBJ1-1,CASSEGQGRLAFF,TGTGCCAGCAGTGAGGGGCAGGGCCGATTGGCTTTCTTT
NA,many,TRBV5-1,TRBJ1-1,CASSLDSGRPNTEAFF,TGCGCCAGCAGCTTGGATAGTGGGCGGCCGAACACTGAAGCTTTCTTT
NA,many,TRBV30,TRBJ2-1,CAWRGRTENRNEQFF,TGTGCCTGGCGGGGTCGGACGGAAAATCGCAATGAGCAGTTCTTC
NA,many,TRBV11-1,TRBJ2-3,CASSTGRMIPGTDTQYF,TGTGCCAGCAGTACGGGACGGATGATTCCGGGCACAGATACGCAGTATTTT
NA,many,TRBV30,TRBJ2-3,CAWSSTRRGRGTDTQYF,TGTGCCTGGAGTAGTACGAGGAGGGGTCGTGGCACAGATACGCAGTATTTT
NA,NA,TRBV19,TRBJ2-2,CASNGGQNTGELFF,TGTGCCAGTAATGGGGGACAGAACACCGGGGAGCTGTTTTTT
NA,few,TRBV14,TRBJ1-1,CASSQGGTVMNTEAFF,TGTGCCAGCAGCCAAGGGGGGACGGTAATGAACACTGAAGCTTTCTTT
TRBD2,NA,TRBV20-1,TRBJ2-1,CSARGPRGRPYNEQFF,TGCAGTGCTCGGGGCCCTCGCGGGAGACCCTACAATGAGCAGTTCTTC
TRBD1,many,TRBV3-1,TRBJ2-7,CASSHSGQPPYEQYF,TGTGCCAGCAGCCACTCGGGACAGCCTCCCTACGAGCAGTACTTC
TRBD1,NA,TRBV7-9,TRBJ2-7,CASSLAYRGRYEQYF,TGTGCCAGCAGCTTAGCCTACAGGGGAAGGTACGAGCAGTACTTC
TRBD2,many,TRBV12-3/TRBV12-4,TRBJ2-7,CASTSAGAYYEQYF,TGTGCCAGCACTTCGGCGGGAGCCTATTACGAGCAGTACTTC
NA,many,TRBV30,TRBJ1-5,CAWRLAGSNQPQHF,TGTGCCTGGCGATTGGCGGGGAGCAATCAGCCCCAGCATTTT